This T cell receptor beta chain was sequenced during a study of T cells in localized non-small cell lung cancer. Study-wide results and limits: In adjacent lung appeared a median around 57 of the top 100 tumor clones.

A few counts support this clone. As yet, its antigen is unknown. Here immunoSEQ multiplex PCR was the method, and the copy in TCRdb shows in-frame clones only, minus some. The sample lists roughly 4,700 clones, about 30% occurring once. The CDR3 totals 14 residues. Germline assignment: CDR1 MNHGY and CDR2 SAAAGT. The V end was cut by 0 bases, the J end by 0 bases, with 6 bases between. Material: lung tumor tissue, obtained before any cancer treatment. The rearrangement joins TRBV6-8 to TRBJ2-7; unclear D gene. The clonotype was recovered from a woman between 35 and 75 years old with stage II squamous cell lung carcinoma. CDR3 sequence (DNA): TGTGCCAGCAGTTACTCACCGAGCTCCTACGAGCAGTACTTC. Its protein is CASSYSPSSYEQYF.